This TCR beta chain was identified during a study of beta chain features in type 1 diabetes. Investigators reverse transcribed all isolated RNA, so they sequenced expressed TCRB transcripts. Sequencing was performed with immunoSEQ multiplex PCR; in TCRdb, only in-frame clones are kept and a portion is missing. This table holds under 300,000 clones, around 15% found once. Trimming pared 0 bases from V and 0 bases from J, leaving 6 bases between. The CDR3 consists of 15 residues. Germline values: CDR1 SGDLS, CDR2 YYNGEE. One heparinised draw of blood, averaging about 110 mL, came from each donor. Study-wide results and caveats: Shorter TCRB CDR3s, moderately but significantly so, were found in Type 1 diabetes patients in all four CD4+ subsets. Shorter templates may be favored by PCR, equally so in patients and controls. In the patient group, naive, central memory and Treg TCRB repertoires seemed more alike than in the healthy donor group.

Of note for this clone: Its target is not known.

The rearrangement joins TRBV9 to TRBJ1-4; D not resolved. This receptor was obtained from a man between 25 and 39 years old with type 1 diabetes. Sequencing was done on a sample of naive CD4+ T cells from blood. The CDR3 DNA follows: TGTGCCAGCAGCGTAGATGTGGCAACTAATGAAAAACTGTTTTTT. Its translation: CASSVDVATNEKLFF.